This T cell receptor (beta chain) was identified in a study of graft-versus-host responses after intestinal transplantation. Study-level background: Among the recipients, all got anti-thymocyte globulin induction and then tacrolimus and steroids for 2 to 3 years.

Profiled with immunoSEQ multiplex PCR; TCRdb holds only in-frame clones, not every one. Among over 100,000 clones listed, around 90% were seen once. The CDR3 runs 16 residues. Germline V gene data show CDR1 as ENHRY and CDR2 as SYGVKD. The trim removed 5 bases at V and 3 bases at J, leaving 11 bases unmatched. On this clone itself: Its antigen remains unidentified.

This sequence was found in a human donor who was the organ donor for an intestinal transplant. The sample consisted of unstimulated CD4+ T cells sorted from spleen or lymph node cells, taken before transplant. The chain recombines TRBV10-3 with TRBJ2-3; TRBD2 matches 7 bases. The CDR3 region is CAISPAGLERTDTQYF. The DNA for the CDR3 is TGTGCCATCAGTCCAGCGGGGCTTGAGAGGACAGATACGCAGTATTTT.